A selection of T cell receptor beta chains follows, all from one sample in a study of CD8+ T cells in alopecia areata. Profiling relied on immunoSEQ multiplex PCR, and the TCRdb table lists in-frame clones only, not all of them. The sample has under 35,000 clones, 60% to 85% seen once. What was sequenced was NKG2D-low CD8+ T cells sorted from blood. The source of these receptors is a human donor with alopecia areata. Both conserved end residues are part of each CDR3. A D gene is named only where the DNA matches it firmly. The size entry is marked missing in some rows and otherwise reads once, few, many or a size class.

-	TRBJ2-4	-	TRBV7-9	TGTGCCAGTAGGGGCCAAAACATTCAGTACTTC	CASRGQNIQYF
-	TRBJ2-5	-	TRBV27	TGTGCCAGCAGTGACCAAGAGACCCAGTACTTC	CASSDQETQYF
-	TRBJ1-5	-	TRBV6-6	TGTGCCAGCAGTTACGGCATACCAAGCAATCAGCCCCAGCATTTT	CASSYGIPSNQPQHF
-	TRBJ2-5	-	TRBV29-1	TGCAGCTTCTCATCAGGGCAGATGGAGACCCAGTACTTC	CSFSSGQMETQYF
TRBD1	TRBJ2-1	-	TRBV29-1	TGCAGCGTGGGGGGACAGGGACTCCCCCATGAGCAGTTCTTC	CSVGGQGLPHEQFF
-	TRBJ1-2	-	TRBV2	TGTGCCAGCAGTGAAACGGAAAACTATGGCTACACCTTC	CASSETENYGYTF
-	TRBJ1-2	-	TRBV30	TGCGGACTAGACTCAGAAAGGGAGCGAGGCTACACCTTC	CGLDSERERGYTF
-	TRBJ2-1	-	TRBV6-1	TGTGCCAGCAGTGACTTCACAGGGTTGAATGAGCAGTTCTTC	CASSDFTGLNEQFF
-	TRBJ2-2	few	TRBV6-4	TGTGCCAGCAGTGCGGGGGGCGGCACCGGGGAGCTGTTTTTT	CASSAGGGTGELFF
-	TRBJ1-1	-	TRBV29-1	TGCAGCGTCCCCACAGGGAGCACTGAAGCTTTCTTT	CSVPTGSTEAFF
-	TRBJ2-1	-	TRBV7-9	TGTGCCAGCCTTAGAAGCTCCTACAATGAGCAGTTCTTC	CASLRSSYNEQFF
-	TRBJ2-1	-	TRBV28	TGTGCCAGCAGTTTAATTACCGGGGGAACCAGCTCCTACAATGAGCAGTTCTTC	CASSLITGGTSSYNEQFF
TRBD1	TRBJ1-1	-	TRBV7-8	TGTGCCAGCAAGCTACAGGGGGGAAACACTGAAGCTTTCTTT	CASKLQGGNTEAFF
-	TRBJ2-1	-	TRBV9	TGTGCCAGCAGCATACCCCCAGGGGACGATGAGCAGTTCTTC	CASSIPPGDDEQFF
-	TRBJ2-1	-	TRBV10-3	TGTGCCATCAGTGACCTAGGGGCAGGGGGGGACAATGAGCAGTTCTTC	CAISDLGAGGDNEQFF
-	TRBJ2-1	few	TRBV28	TGTGCCAGCAGTTTGGGAGCGGGGCAGTTCTTC	CASSLGAGQFF
-	TRBJ2-7	-	TRBV4-1	TGCGCCAGCAGCCAAGATGTACGGATCTACGAGCAGTACTTC	CASSQDVRIYEQYF